This TCR beta chain was profiled in a study of T cells in Graves' hyperthyroidism and ophthalmopathy (dated by TCRdb to about 2019). A note on the overall study: Peripheral blood was sampled at the time of initial diagnosis, prior to any treatment. After sampling, hyperthyroidism patients received methimazole starting at 30 mg daily, and ophthalmopathy patients received high-dose intravenous methylprednisolone. For training and testing, the 80 to 100 patients in the discovery cohort were randomly divided in a 7:3 ratio. The study also compared thyroid tissue and blood T-cell repertoires from five or six Graves' hyperthyroidism patients. The paper reports TCR Vbeta CDR3 sequencing of some 140 peripheral blood samples: 40 or so ophthalmopathy, approximately 74 hyperthyroidism and approximately 17 progressor patients. To identify TCR V-J signatures that set the groups apart, the researchers used a discovery cohort of 100 patients, made up of under 50 with Graves' ophthalmopathy and 57 with stable Graves' hyperthyroidism. Prospective prediction of ophthalmopathy was tested in an independent validation cohort consisting of fewer than 20 hyperthyroidism patients and more than 15 patients who later progressed to ophthalmopathy.

The TCR beta CDR3 regions were amplified from RNA transcripts. The TCR CDR3 was subjected to a first round of RT-PCR using the HTBI primer set and the Qiagen OneStep RT-PCR kit. Libraries were constructed in a second round of multiplex PCR, after which size selection and purification were performed. Paired-end sequencing of the libraries was performed with 100 bp reads on an Illumina HiSeq2000. The authors processed their data as follows. SOAPnuke was used to process the raw data, throwing out any read that contained adapters or uncalled bases, had a mean Phred below 15, or lacked an exact constant-primer or identifier match. High-quality paired reads were merged using COPE v1.2.5, and each unique nucleotide sequence was defined as a clonotype. Clonotypes were aligned to IMGT TRBV, TRBD and TRBJ reference segments using MiTCR v1.1. Analysis was restricted to V-J combinations with a frequency above 0.0001, which covered roughly 99% of repertoires. The TCS score was defined as F50 (clonal expansion) divided by E x V (chaos), with BLOSUM62-based TCRdist calculated between CDR3 peptides within each V-J. Welch's t-statistics and random forest reduced fewer than 600 V-J features to 13, which were used in a naive Bayes classifier (R e1071). Using fastp trimming at Q25 and MiXCR clonotype assembly, TCRdb reanalyzed the public sequencing data and kept in-frame beta chains. Entries that share a CDR3 protein sequence are merged under the most common genes and DNA. The V and J calls were determined by TCRdb, not by the authors. Here the sample has 500,000 or so distinct CDR3 sequences; roughly 15% occur a single time. Less than 30% of the sample lies in the top ten.

This clonotype showed up many times. The antigen it recognizes is unknown. No base quality values were provided; no much bigger clone lies one nucleotide off. The paper as a whole reports these results and caveats: A model built on a 13 V-J signature distinguished ophthalmopathy from stable hyperthyroidism, reaching roughly 88% sensitivity and about 81% specificity in cross-validation and 80%/75% in testing. Sample size was not statistically predetermined, and blinding of investigators to group allocation was not performed. Most expanded thyroid clonotypes (frequency above 0.001) were also found in blood, which suggests that blood repertoires may mirror thyroid immune responses. In validation, the model predicted progression to ophthalmopathy with around 71% sensitivity and 72% to 75% specificity, a median of 6.5 months before onset.

Ophthalmopathy patients had moderately to severely active disease, Clinical Activity Score of at least 3, NOSPECS grade of at least 4, and duration under 3 months. The study excluded patients with uncontrolled infections, other autoimmune diseases, pregnancy or lactation. Clinical symptoms, serum thyroxine and TRAb, thyroid ultrasound, and orbital computed tomography formed the basis for the diagnoses. Ficoll-Paque density gradient centrifugation was used to isolate PBMCs from under 11 ml of fresh peripheral blood. Trizol reagent was used to extract total RNA, and RNA quality was then checked on an Agilent 2100 Bioanalyzer. The CDR3 measures 14 amino acids from cysteine to phenylalanine. The entry retains the CDR3 DNA only, 42 bases that are in frame from base 1. Trimming removed 0 bases from V and 0 bases from J, leaving 6 bases between the germline ends. Per the germline V gene, SGHRS is the CDR1 and YFSETQ is the CDR2.

Sample: blood. This TCR was sampled from a woman aged 30 to 39 with Graves' ophthalmopathy. The V and J segments used are TRBV5-1 and TRBJ1-1, with the D gene not clear enough to name. In nucleotides, the sequence is TGCGCCAGCAGCTTGGACTTTCTGAACACTGAAGCTTTCTTT. Translated, it gives CASSLDFLNTEAFF.